The T cell receptor (beta chain) under discussion was sequenced for a study of shared clonotypes between healthy human individuals. Broader study findings: Among the subsets, naive ones generally showed larger estimated richness than memory ones. Four donors had 4% to 5% of their naive CD4 clonotypes in common.

Using immunoSEQ multiplex PCR, the repertoire was profiled, and TCRdb retains in-frame clones only, with some absent. The table includes 2 million to 2.5 million clones, around 90% detected once. The germline CDR1 and CDR2 sequences are KGHSH and LQKENI. J gave up 13 bases and V 2 bases, and 9 bases lay outside the gene matches. This CDR3 is 13 amino acids long. On this clone itself: The target antigen is unknown.

The rearrangement uses TRBV18 and TRBJ1-2; 8 bases align to TRBD1. The source is a man aged 18 to 35 in good health. Some clones in this sample may be carry-over from other donors' samples. The sample was naive CD4+ T cells from PBMCs. Documented subset: CD45RA+ positively selected. The CDR3 DNA sequence: TGTGCCAGCTCACCAACGGACAGGGAGTCGTTCACCTTC. Encoded protein: CASSPTDRESFTF.